These 10 T cell receptor beta chains came from one sample sequenced in a study of cytomegalovirus exposure and HLA in healthy donors. The primer mix had 60 Vbeta and 13 Jbeta primers. Using immunoSEQ multiplex PCR, the repertoire was profiled, and TCRdb retains in-frame clones only, with some absent. The sample includes about 120,000 clones, around 80% of them seen just once. Sample: PBMCs. The receptors were gathered from a female donor in good health and CMV-seronegative.

The chain links TRBV7-3 to TRBJ1-1, with TRBD1 matching 9 bases. CDR3 length equals 12 residues. Trimming cost V 6 bases and J 8 bases; bases outside gene matches: 4. CDR1 is SGHTA, CDR2 FQGTGA, per germline. The CDR3 spells CASSYGTGEAFF. CDR3 in DNA: TGTGCCAGCAGTTACGGGACAGGGGAAGCTTTCTTT. Variable domain in full (rest from reference TRBV7-3 and TRBJ1-1): GAGVSQTPSNKVTEKGKYVELRCDPISGHTALYWYRQSLGQGPEFLIYFQGTGAADDSGLPNDRFFAVRPEGSVSTLKIQRTERGDSAVYLCASSYGTGEAFFGQGTRLTVV.

This clone was seen a few times. J is TRBJ1-1 and V is TRBV25-1; 7 bases match TRBD1. The V gene's germline CDR1 is MGHDK and CDR2 SYGVNS. V shed 5 bases, J shed 1 base, and the junction held 4 bases outside the gene matches. The CDR3 runs 14 residues. The CDR3 DNA follows: TGTGCCAGCAGTCCGCGGACAGGGAACACTGAAGCTTTCTTT. Translated, it gives CASSPRTGNTEAFF.

About this clone: Its ends do not fully match the called genes, so a read error is possible. The V call is TRBV5-1, the J call TRBJ1-1; 7 bases line up with TRBD1. The length of the CDR3 is 14 residues. Germline V gene data show CDR1 as SGHRS and CDR2 as YFSETQ. The CDR3 is CASSSIDRDTEAFF. CDR3 nucleotides: TGCGCCAGCAGCTCCATCGACAGGGACACCGAAGCTTTCTTT.

This chain connects TRBV29-1 to TRBJ2-1; TRBD2 matches at 15 bases. Germline loops: CDR1 SQVTM, CDR2 ANQGSEA. The ends lost 4 bases at V and 10 bases at J; junction bases unmatched: 5. The CDR3 loop spans 14 amino acids. CDR3 DNA sequence: TGCAGCGTTGGGACTAGCGGGGGGGCATGGGAGCAGTTCTTC. Its protein product is CSVGTSGGAWEQFF.

Only a few counts were recorded for this clone. The chain uses TRBV11-2 and TRBJ1-1, with D tentatively TRBD1 (5 bases). The germline V gene encodes CDR1 SGHAT and CDR2 FQNNGV. V gave up 0 bases and J gave up 3 bases, with 11 bases separating them. This CDR3 is 15 amino acids long. The CDR3 nucleotides are TGTGCCAGCAGCTTAGATGGGCGGGGACACACTGAAGCTTTCTTT. Encoded protein: CASSLDGRGHTEAFF.

In this sample, this clone turned up a few times. The chain joins TRBV6-1 to TRBJ2-1; 8 bases match TRBD2. V lost 3 bases, J lost 2 bases, and 6 bases stayed unmatched. The CDR3 covers 16 residues. Germline V lookup: CDR1 MNHNS, CDR2 SASEGT. The CDR3 sequence: CASSDSGSSPYNEQFF. The CDR3 nucleotides are TGTGCCAGCAGTGACAGCGGGAGTAGCCCCTACAATGAGCAGTTCTTC.

The J gene is TRBJ1-1, the V gene TRBV19; 7 nucleotides agree with TRBD1. The CDR3 consists of 12 residues. Germline-derived CDR1 and CDR2 are LNHDA and SQIVND (reference sequence). Germline trimming cut 5 bases from V and 9 bases from J; bases unmatched to any gene: 6. The CDR3 region has the DNA TGTGCCAGTAGTTCACAGGGGTTGCAAGCTTTCTTT. It specifies CASSSQGLQAFF.

The rearrangement uses TRBV7-2 and TRBJ2-4; the match to TRBD2 covers 8 bases. This CDR3 comprises 18 residues. The V gene's germline CDR1 is SGHTA and CDR2 FQGNSA. The J segment lost 0 bases and the V segment lost 1 base, leaving 8 bases of the junction unmatched. The CDR3 here is CASSLGPGLAEAKNIQYF. CDR3 nucleotide sequence: TGTGCCAGCAGCTTAGGCCCCGGACTAGCTGAAGCCAAAAACATTCAGTACTTC.

The J gene is TRBJ1-2, the V gene TRBV6-5; D perhaps matches TRBD1 (6 bases). Between the trimmed V and J ends, which lost 2 bases and 8 bases, there was a span of 21 bases. CDR3 length equals 16 residues. The germline gives CDR1 MNHEY, CDR2 SVGAGI. The CDR3 sequence: CASSYPTPGRGVGYTF. CDR3 nucleotides: TGTGCCAGCAGTTACCCGACCCCGGGGAGGGGGGTAGGCTACACCTTC.

In its sample, this clone was seen once. The genes are TRBV7-9 and TRBJ2-3, with a weak D call TRBD1 (5 bases). Germline assignment: CDR1 SEHNR and CDR2 FQNEAQ (reference sequence). V lost 4 bases, J lost 0 bases, and 11 bases lay in between. CDR3 size: 15 residues. The chain's CDR3 is CASSYRTPSTDTQYF. The CDR3 DNA is TGTGCCAGCAGCTACAGGACACCTAGCACAGATACGCAGTATTTT.